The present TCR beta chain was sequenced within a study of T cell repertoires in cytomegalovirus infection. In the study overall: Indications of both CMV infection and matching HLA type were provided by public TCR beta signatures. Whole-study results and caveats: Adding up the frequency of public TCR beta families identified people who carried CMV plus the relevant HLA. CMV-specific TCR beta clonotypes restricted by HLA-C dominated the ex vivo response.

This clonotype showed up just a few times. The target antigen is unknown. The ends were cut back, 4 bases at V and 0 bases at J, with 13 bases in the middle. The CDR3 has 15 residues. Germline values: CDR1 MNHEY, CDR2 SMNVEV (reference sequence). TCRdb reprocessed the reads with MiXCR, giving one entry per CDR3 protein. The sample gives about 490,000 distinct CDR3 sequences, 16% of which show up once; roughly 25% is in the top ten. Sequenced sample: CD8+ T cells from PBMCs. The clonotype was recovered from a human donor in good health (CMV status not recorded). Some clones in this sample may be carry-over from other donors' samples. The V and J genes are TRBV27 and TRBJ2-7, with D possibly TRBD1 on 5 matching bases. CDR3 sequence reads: CASSYDSSSSYEQYF. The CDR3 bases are TGTGCCAGCAGTTACGACAGCTCAAGCTCCTACGAGCAGTACTTC.